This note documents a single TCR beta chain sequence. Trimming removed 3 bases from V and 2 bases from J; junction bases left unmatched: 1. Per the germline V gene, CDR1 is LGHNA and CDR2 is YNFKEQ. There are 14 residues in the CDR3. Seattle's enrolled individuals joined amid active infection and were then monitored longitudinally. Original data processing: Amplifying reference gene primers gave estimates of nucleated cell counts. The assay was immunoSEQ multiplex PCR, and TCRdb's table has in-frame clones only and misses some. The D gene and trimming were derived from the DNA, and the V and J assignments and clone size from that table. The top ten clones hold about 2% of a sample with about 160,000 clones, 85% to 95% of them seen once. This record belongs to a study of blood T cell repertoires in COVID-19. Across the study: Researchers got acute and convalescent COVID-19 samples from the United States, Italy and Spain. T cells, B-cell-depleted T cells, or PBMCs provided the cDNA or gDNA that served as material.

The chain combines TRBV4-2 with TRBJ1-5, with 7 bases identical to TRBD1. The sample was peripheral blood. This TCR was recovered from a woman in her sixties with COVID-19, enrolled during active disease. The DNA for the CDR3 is TGTGCCAGCAGCCAGGGACAGCGCAATCAGCCCCAGCATTTT. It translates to CASSQGQRNQPQHF.